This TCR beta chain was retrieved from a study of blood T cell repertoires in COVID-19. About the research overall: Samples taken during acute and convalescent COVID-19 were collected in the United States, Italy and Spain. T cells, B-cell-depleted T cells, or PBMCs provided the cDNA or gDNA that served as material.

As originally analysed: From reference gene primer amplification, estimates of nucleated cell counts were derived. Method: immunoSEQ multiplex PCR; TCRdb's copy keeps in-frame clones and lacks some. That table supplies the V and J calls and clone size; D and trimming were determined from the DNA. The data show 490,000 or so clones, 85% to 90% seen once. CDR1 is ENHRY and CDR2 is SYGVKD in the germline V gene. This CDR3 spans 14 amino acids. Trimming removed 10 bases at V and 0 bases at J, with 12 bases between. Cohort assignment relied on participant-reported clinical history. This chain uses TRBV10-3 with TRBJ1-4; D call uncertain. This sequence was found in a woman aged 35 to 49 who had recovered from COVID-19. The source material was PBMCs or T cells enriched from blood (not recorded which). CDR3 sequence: CATQAAATNEKLFF. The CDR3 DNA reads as TGTGCCACCCAGGCAGCTGCAACTAATGAAAAACTGTTTTTT.